This T cell receptor (beta chain) was recovered during a study of cytomegalovirus exposure and HLA in healthy donors. V lost 5 bases and J lost 2, with 9 bases in between. The CDR3 is 13 residues long. Germline lookup yields CDR1 ENHRY and CDR2 SYGVKD. PCR was performed using 60 Vbeta and 13 Jbeta primers. Produced via immunoSEQ multiplex PCR; TCRdb's table is partial and in-frame only. The data hold under 200,000 clones, with around 77% observed a single time. Sequencing was done on a sample of PBMCs. The source of this sequence is a man between 60 and 75 years old in good health and CMV-seronegative. The chain is built from TRBV10-3 and TRBJ1-2; D possibly corresponds to TRBD1 (6 bases). The CDR3 protein is CAISQQGNYGYTF. CDR3 DNA: TGTGCCATCAGTCAGCAGGGGAACTATGGCTACACCTTC.